These T cell receptor beta chains were read from a single sample in a study of spatial heterogeneity in lung cancer. TCRdb re-analysed the 5' RACE reads in MiXCR, keeping a single row per CDR3 protein. The table has 15,000 or so distinct CDR3 sequences, 7.5% to 10% seen once. Sequencing was performed on PBMCs, taken at surgery. These receptors originate from a female donor with early-stage non-small cell lung cancer. Each CDR3 is given with its conserved first and last residue. A D gene is named only where the DNA matches it firmly. Only part of the rows carry a size: once, few, many, or a class if the clone is expanded.

clone size,J gene,V gene,D gene,CDR3 DNA,CDR3 protein
few,TRBJ2-7,TRBV30,NA,TGTGCCTGGAGTCTCCGGGGCTACGAGCAGTACTTC,CAWSLRGYEQYF
many,TRBJ2-3,TRBV29-1,NA,TGCAGCACCACCCGGGGTCCAGATACGCAGTATTTT,CSTTRGPDTQYF
NA,TRBJ2-4,TRBV28,TRBD1,TGTGCCAGCAGTACCGGGACAGGAGCCAAAAACATTCAGTACTTC,CASSTGTGAKNIQYF
many,TRBJ2-7,TRBV29-1,TRBD1,TGCAGCGCCCTAGGACAGGGCGTCACCTACGAGCAGTACTTC,CSALGQGVTYEQYF
many,TRBJ2-2,TRBV29-1,NA,TGCAGCGTTCACTTGATGAACACCGGGGAGCTGTTTTTT,CSVHLMNTGELFF
medium-sized,TRBJ2-5,TRBV23-1,NA,TGCGCCAGCAGTCAATGGGGGAAGTTAGATGGGGGCACCCAAGAGACCCAGTACTTC,CASSQWGKLDGGTQETQYF
many,TRBJ1-2,TRBV11-2,TRBD1,TGTGCCAGCAGCTCCATTAGGGGGACAGGGTTTAACTATGGCTACACCTTC,CASSSIRGTGFNYGYTF
many,TRBJ2-2,TRBV19,NA,TGTGCCAGTAGTATAAGAGGGCCGCCATACCGTTACACCGGGGAGCTGTTTTTT,CASSIRGPPYRYTGELFF
many,TRBJ2-1,TRBV7-9,TRBD2,TGTGCCAGCAGCCCGGGGGGGGCTGAGAGCTCCTACAATGAGCAGTTCTTC,CASSPGGAESSYNEQFF
medium-sized,TRBJ1-5,TRBV7-9,TRBD1,TGTGCCAGCAGCCTAGGGACAGGGAGGAATCAGCCCCAGCATTTT,CASSLGTGRNQPQHF
large,TRBJ1-3,TRBV7-2,TRBD1,TGTGCCAGCAGCTTAGACCCCCCCGGGACAGCTGGAAACACCATATATTTT,CASSLDPPGTAGNTIYF
many,TRBJ1-1,TRBV7-9,NA,TGTGCCAGCAGTGAGCGGACGAACACTGAAGCTTTCTTT,CASSERTNTEAFF
many,TRBJ2-3,TRBV10-3,NA,TGTGCCATCAGTGGAAGAACAGATACGCAGTATTTT,CAISGRTDTQYF
NA,TRBJ2-1,TRBV6-2/TRBV6-3,TRBD2,TGTGCCAGCAGTTACCGATGGCGGGAGGCCCCCTACAATGAGCAGTTCTTC,CASSYRWREAPYNEQFF
many,TRBJ1-1,TRBV20-1,NA,TGCAGTGTTAGGGGGAAGACGGGACACACTGAAGCTTTCTTT,CSVRGKTGHTEAFF
many,TRBJ2-7,TRBV6-2/TRBV6-3,TRBD2,TGTGCCAGCGAACCGGGACTAGCGGGAGTCGAGCAGTACTTC,CASEPGLAGVEQYF
many,TRBJ1-2,TRBV28,TRBD1,TGTGCCAGCAGGCGAAACAGGGGGTTAGGGTATGGCTACACCTTC,CASRRNRGLGYGYTF
many,TRBJ1-2,TRBV28,NA,TGTGCCAGCAGTCCCCCTCGCCGGCTCTATGGCTACACCTTC,CASSPPRRLYGYTF
NA,TRBJ2-1,TRBV6-2/TRBV6-3,NA,TGTGCCAGCAGGCTAATTGGGAATGAGCAGTTCTTC,CASRLIGNEQFF
many,TRBJ2-5,TRBV7-9,TRBD1,TGTGCCAGCAGCCTAGGCGACAGGGGGCTTCAAGAGACCCAGTACTTC,CASSLGDRGLQETQYF
many,TRBJ2-3,TRBV7-2,NA,TGTGCCAGCAGCTTACAGGGAGACACAGATACGCAGTATTTT,CASSLQGDTDTQYF
few,TRBJ2-7,TRBV4-3,NA,TGCGCCAGCAGCCCAGGGGACGGGGTCTCCTACGAGCAGTACTTC,CASSPGDGVSYEQYF
NA,TRBJ1-3,TRBV4-1,NA,TGCGCCAGCAGCCATTCTGCAGGGAGGAACACCATATATTTT,CASSHSAGRNTIYF
NA,TRBJ1-3,TRBV29-1,TRBD1,TGCAGCGTCGCAACAGGGGGACACAACACCATATATTTT,CSVATGGHNTIYF
NA,TRBJ1-2,TRBV4-3,NA,TGCGCCAGCAGCCAAGTTGCCGGAGGCTACACCTTC,CASSQVAGGYTF
few,TRBJ1-1,TRBV6-5,NA,TGTGCCAGCAGAACCCCTTTTCGGGGGAAGGGGCTGAACACTGAAGCTTTCTTT,CASRTPFRGKGLNTEAFF
many,TRBJ2-1,TRBV18,TRBD2,TGTGCCAGCTCACAAAGCGGGAGCGAGGCAAATGAGCAGTTCTTC,CASSQSGSEANEQFF
many,TRBJ2-5,TRBV29-1,TRBD2,TGCAGCGTAGGAACTAGCGGGGGTCAAGAGACCCAGTACTTC,CSVGTSGGQETQYF
many,TRBJ2-1,TRBV20-1,NA,TGCAGTGCTAGCCCCGCATGGGCAGGGACGAGCAATGAGCAGTTCTTC,CSASPAWAGTSNEQFF
NA,TRBJ1-1,TRBV6-1,TRBD1,TGTGCCAGCAGCCTCGAGGGACAGGCGAACACTGAAGCTTTCTTT,CASSLEGQANTEAFF
many,TRBJ2-5,TRBV28,NA,TGTGCCAGCAGTTGGGGGGACTCCCAAGAGACCCAGTACTTC,CASSWGDSQETQYF
many,TRBJ1-2,TRBV6-1,NA,TGTGCCAGCAGTGTGGACAGTCTCTATGGCTACACCTTC,CASSVDSLYGYTF
NA,TRBJ2-5,TRBV9,TRBD2,TGTGCCAGCAGTGTTAGCGGGGGAGAGACCCAGTACTTC,CASSVSGGETQYF
many,TRBJ2-7,TRBV2,TRBD2,TGTGCCAGCAGTGCCCGGACTAGCGGGACCGAGCAGTACTTC,CASSARTSGTEQYF
many,TRBJ1-2,TRBV7-8,NA,TGTGCCAGCAGCTTAGCCGAGACCCAAGAAACCTATGGCTACACCTTC,CASSLAETQETYGYTF